These 10 T cell receptor beta chains were all obtained from the same sample, sequenced in a study of blood T cells in healthy people across ages. Together with a sample-barcoded 5' primer, a J-beta primer mix was included in a second PCR lasting about 7 to 11 cycles. TCRdb ran MiXCR on the 5' RACE reads and lists one entry per CDR3 protein. Among over 1,500,000 distinct CDR3 sequences listed, about 50% were seen once. Sequencing was carried out using blood. The source is a middle-aged woman in good health.

The genes are TRBV12-3 or TRBV12-4 and TRBJ1-1; no firm D call. This CDR3 comprises 13 residues. V lost 3 bases, J lost 6 bases, and 11 bases lay in between. For the CDR3, the DNA is TGTGCCAGCAGTTTTTTTACCGGAGCTGAAGCTTTCTTT. Its translation: CASSFFTGAEAFF.

The CDR3: CSVIRDTGTQYF. For the CDR3, the DNA is TGCAGCGTAATCCGGGACACAGGGACCCAGTACTTC. The chain uses TRBV29-1 and TRBJ2-5, with a tentative D call TRBD1 (6 bases). The length of the CDR3 is 12 residues. V was pared by 6 bases and J by 7 bases, with 15 bases between. Germline V lookup: CDR1 SQVTM, CDR2 ANQGSEA.

The V gene is TRBV28, the J gene TRBJ2-5, with 11 bases lining up with TRBD1. CDR3 length equals 14 residues. In germline, CDR1 is MDHEN, CDR2 SYDVKM. The V and J ends lost 6 bases and 11 bases, in that order; junction bases with no gene match: 11. The CDR3 here is CASSPDRGPILQYF. The CDR3 DNA sequence: TGTGCCAGCAGCCCGGACAGGGGGCCCATACTGCAGTACTTC.

The CDR3 DNA reads TGCAGCGTTGGTGCTAGCGGGGGGGCAGATACGCAGTATTTT. The encoded protein is CSVGASGGADTQYF. The chain has TRBV29-1 and TRBJ2-3; 12 bases are shared with TRBD2. V lost 4 bases and J lost 4; bases outside the gene matches: 3. Germline lookup yields CDR1 SQVTM and CDR2 ANQGSEA. The CDR3 is 14 residues long.

This clonotype came up a few times. The chain combines TRBV20-1 with TRBJ2-7; D may be TRBD2 (6 bases). This CDR3 is 15 amino acids long. V gave up 6 bases and J gave up 4 bases, with 22 bases separating them. In germline, CDR1 is DFQATT, CDR2 SNEGSKA (reference sequence). The CDR3 nucleotides are TGCAGTGCCAACTCTGAAGTAAAAGGGAGGTACGAGCAGTACTTC. It specifies CSANSEVKGRYEQYF.

As concerns this clonotype: The junction shows a germline mismatch at one end, possibly a read error. This chain uses TRBV6-2 or TRBV6-3 with TRBJ2-5; the match to TRBD2 covers 8 bases. The CDR3 spans 15 residues. CDR1 is MNHEY, CDR2 SVGEGT, per germline. CDR3 sequence (DNA): TGTGCCGGCAGCTTAGCGGGGTCGTTGGGAGAGACCCAGTACTTC. Protein sequence: CAGSLAGSLGETQYF.

This sequence joins TRBV6-1 and TRBJ1-2; D unclear. V was cut by 1 base and J by 7 bases, with 10 bases left in between. Per the germline V gene, CDR1 is MNHNS and CDR2 is SASEGT. The CDR3 has 13 amino acids. CDR3 sequence: CASSEGSGRGYTF. As DNA, the CDR3 is TGTGCCAGCAGTGAAGGTTCTGGGCGTGGCTACACCTTC.

This clonotype has only a few counts. The chain uses TRBV20-1 and TRBJ2-1, with 11 bases matching TRBD1. The CDR3 length is 18 residues. Germline CDR1 reads DFQATT; CDR2 reads SNEGSKA (reference sequence). V shed 1 base and J 1 base; nucleotides not matched to a gene: 9. The CDR3 protein is CSARGDRGSSVSYNEQFF. The DNA of the CDR3 is TGCAGTGCTAGAGGGGACAGGGGGAGTTCGGTATCCTACAATGAGCAGTTCTTC.

The CDR3 is CSALPPGQGFNTQYF. The CDR3 DNA sequence: TGCAGTGCCCTCCCCCCGGGACAGGGGTTCAATACGCAGTATTTT. J is TRBJ2-3 and V is TRBV20-1; 10 positions match TRBD1. Germline CDR1 and CDR2: DFQATT and SNEGSKA (reference sequence). With 6 bases clipped from V and 7 bases from J, the junction kept 13 bases outside the gene matches. CDR3 length: 15 amino acids.

The count of this clonotype is one. The V and J genes are TRBV9 and TRBJ2-5; 10 nucleotides match TRBD2. Trimming took 6 bases from V and 2 from J; bases not matched to a gene: 7. The CDR3 spans 15 residues. The germline CDR1 and CDR2 sequences are SGDLS and YYNGEE. For the CDR3, the DNA is TGTGCCAGCACTAGCGGGAGCCTAGGTCAAGAGACCCAGTACTTC. Protein product: CASTSGSLGQETQYF.